The 16 T cell receptor beta chains listed next were all sequenced from one sample in a study of cytomegalovirus exposure and HLA in healthy donors. A multiplex PCR was run with 60 Vbeta primers and 13 Jbeta primers. Sequencing used immunoSEQ multiplex PCR; TCRdb keeps in-frame clones, though not all of them. This sample has 100,000 to 140,000 clones, with roughly 87% found just once. The sample taken for sequencing was PBMCs. These TCRs come from a man aged 25-45 years in good health and CMV-seropositive.

The chain joins TRBV7-6 to TRBJ2-7; possibly TRBD2 for D (6 bases). The germline V and J ends were trimmed by 6 bases and 3 bases, with 15 bases remaining between them. The CDR3 runs to 14 residues. In germline, CDR1 is SGHVS, CDR2 FNYEAQ. CDR3 region: CASSPGPGGYEQYF. CDR3 coding DNA: TGTGCCAGCAGTCCGGGGCCCGGGGGCTACGAGCAGTACTTC.

The gene calls are TRBV5-1 and TRBJ1-1, with 10 bases fitting TRBD1. V shed 3 bases and J 14 bases; nucleotides not matched to a gene: 4. The CDR3 runs 11 residues. Germline V CDR1 and CDR2: SGHRS, YFSETQ. The chain's CDR3 is CASSSDRGRFF. CDR3 nucleotide sequence: TGCGCCAGCAGCTCAGACAGGGGGCGCTTCTTT.

The V gene is TRBV2, the J gene TRBJ1-5; no clear D. From germline, CDR1 is SNHLY and CDR2 FYNNEI. The CDR3 runs 15 residues. Between the trimmed V and J ends, which lost 6 bases and 1 base, there was a span of 13 bases. The CDR3 bases are TGTGCCAGCAGCCACCCGAGGCGGAGCAATCAGCCCCAGCATTTT. Amino acid sequence: CASSHPRRSNQPQHF.

The chain carries TRBV19 and TRBJ2-7, with 8 positions matching TRBD1. Germline values: CDR1 LNHDA, CDR2 SQIVND (reference sequence). The V gene end was trimmed by 7 bases and the J gene end by 1 base; junction bases not matched to a gene: 6. CDR3 size: 14 residues. This CDR3 is CASTAGTGSYEQYF. CDR3 coding DNA: TGTGCCAGTACCGCCGGGACAGGTTCCTACGAGCAGTACTTC.

This clone has a single count. The chain links TRBV10-3 to TRBJ2-5, with 12 nucleotides matching TRBD2. Trimming at V came to 5 bases and at J to 5 bases, leaving 6 bases not matched to a gene. Germline CDR1 ENHRY, CDR2 SYGVKD. CDR3 length: 15 amino acids. In DNA form, the CDR3 reads TGTGCCATCAGTCAGACTAGCGGGGGAACGGAGACCCAGTACTTC. As protein: CAISQTSGGTETQYF.

This clone was recorded only once. The V and J genes are TRBV5-1 and TRBJ2-1; 11 nucleotides agree with TRBD2. The J segment lost 0 bases and the V segment lost 0 bases, leaving 11 bases of the junction unmatched. CDR1 is SGHRS and CDR2 is YFSETQ in the germline V gene. This CDR3 is built from 20 residues. The CDR3 DNA sequence: TGCGCCAGCAGCTTGGCTATGGGACTAGCGGATTCTAGCTCCTACAATGAGCAGTTCTTC. It specifies CASSLAMGLADSSSYNEQFF.

The CDR3 loop is CASSHPGQMNTGELFF. CDR3 nucleotides: TGCGCCAGCAGTCATCCGGGACAGATGAACACCGGGGAGCTGTTTTTT. The chain is built from TRBV23-1 and TRBJ2-2; TRBD1 matches at 7 bases. TRBV23-1 is an ORF, with its function uncertain. Trimming took 3 bases from V and 1 from J; bases not matched to a gene: 5. The CDR3 loop spans 16 amino acids.

This chain connects TRBV13 to TRBJ1-6; 10 bases match TRBD1. Trimming at V came to 5 bases and at J to 6 bases, leaving 7 bases not matched to a gene. The CDR3 contains 16 residues. The germline CDR1 and CDR2 sequences are PRHDT and FYEKMQ (reference sequence). The CDR3 here is CASSPGGQGLNSPLHF. DNA for the CDR3: TGTGCCAGCAGCCCAGGGGGACAGGGGCTTAATTCACCCCTCCACTTT.

The rearrangement joins TRBV2 to TRBJ2-5, with 8 bases identical to TRBD2. CDR3 size: 14 residues. With 7 bases clipped from V and 3 bases from J, the junction kept 7 bases outside the gene matches. Germline CDR1 and CDR2: SNHLY and FYNNEI. CDR3 residues: CASKSGGYEETQYF. DNA of the CDR3: TGTGCCAGCAAGAGCGGGGGTTACGAAGAGACCCAGTACTTC.

The rearrangement links TRBV2 to TRBJ2-7, with 14 bases identical to TRBD2. The V gene end was trimmed by 8 bases and the J gene end by 11 bases; junction bases not matched to a gene: 5. CDR3 size: 12 residues. Per germline, CDR1 SNHLY and CDR2 FYNNEI. CDR3 amino acids: CASGTSGGLKYF. The CDR3, as DNA: TGTGCCAGCGGGACTAGCGGGGGTTTAAAGTACTTC. The full variable domain, in which reference TRBV2 and TRBJ2-7 provide the parts outside the CDR3, is EPEVTQTPSHQVTQMGQEVILRCVPISNHLYFYWYRQILGQKVEFLVSFYNNEISEKSEIFDDQFSVERPDGSNFTLKIRSTKLEDSAMYFCASGTSGGLKYFGPGTRLTVT.

In this sample, this clone turned up once. DNA for the CDR3: TGTGCCTGGGGCTCGCAGTACGAGCAGTACTTC. Translated, it gives CAWGSQYEQYF. V and J are TRBV30 and TRBJ2-7; D not certain. V was pared by 5 bases and J by 4 bases, with 9 bases between. Per the germline V gene, CDR1 is GTSNPN and CDR2 is SVGIG (reference sequence). The CDR3 has 11 amino acids.

This clone was seen once. J is TRBJ1-5 and V is TRBV30, with D perhaps matching TRBD1 (6 bases). The germline CDR1 and CDR2 sequences are GTSNPN and SVGIG (reference sequence). The CDR3 spans 13 residues. V was shortened by 1 base and J by 2 bases, with 6 bases between the two germline ends. The CDR3 nucleotides are TGTGCCTGGAGTGCAGGGGGCAATCAGCCCCAGCATTTT. This encodes CAWSAGGNQPQHF.

The chain is built from TRBV7-2 and TRBJ1-5; D not certain. CDR1 and CDR2 from the germline V gene are SGHTA and FQGNSA. The CDR3 covers 15 residues. V lost 1 base, J lost 0 bases, and 7 bases lay in between. CDR3 nucleotides: TGTGCCAGCAGCTTAGTACAGAATAGCAATCAGCCCCAGCATTTT. Amino acid sequence: CASSLVQNSNQPQHF.

The CDR3 DNA is TGCAGCGTCCAGGTTAGTACGAACACTGAAGCTTTCTTT. Its translation is CSVQVSTNTEAFF. The rearrangement uses TRBV29-1 and TRBJ1-1; no reliable D call. V was cut by 6 bases and J by 1 base, with 12 bases left in between. Germline-derived CDR1 and CDR2 are SQVTM and ANQGSEA. The CDR3 contains 13 residues.

V is TRBV19 and J is TRBJ1-1; no clear D. From germline, CDR1 is LNHDA and CDR2 SQIVND (reference sequence). V was pared by 1 base and J by 3 bases, with 12 bases between. This CDR3 comprises 15 residues. The CDR3 DNA reads as TGTGCCAGTAGTATAGGTACGGCTCGGGACACTGAAGCTTTCTTT. Residues: CASSIGTARDTEAFF.

This clone has only one observation. The chain carries TRBV5-4 and TRBJ2-7; the D gene is possibly TRBD2 (6 bases). V was clipped by 1 base and J by 5 bases, with 16 bases between them. Germline assignment: CDR1 SGHNT and CDR2 YYREEE (reference sequence). The CDR3 covers 15 residues. The CDR3 spells CASSLRGNFNNEQYF. The CDR3 DNA follows: TGTGCCAGCAGCTTGCGGGGGAATTTTAATAACGAGCAGTACTTC.